This T cell receptor (beta chain) appears in the sequencing data of a study of blood T cell repertoires in COVID-19 (TCRdb year 2020). For the wider study: The collaborator samples originated in the United States, Italy and Spain and spanned the acute and convalescent phases of COVID-19. Nearly every sample came with metadata listing a de-identified subject ID, COVID-19 status, age in years and sex. Samples were obtained from the ongoing ImmuneRACE study (first 160 participants) and from 1,200 or so subjects provided by 6 global collaborators. The dataset comprised deeply sampled blood TCRbeta repertoires from subjects exposed to, actively infected with, or recovered from COVID-19. The repertoires were released in a freely available public database intended as a resource for research on the immune response to SARS-CoV-2. Where available, HLA class I and class II types were taken from metadata supplied by the sample provider and were not determined by assay-based typing. The material from the prospective study consisted of cDNA or gDNA derived from T cells, B-cell-depleted T cells, or PBMCs. What the work shows at the level of the full study, not this receptor alone: Clinical and demographic metadata were provided uncurated, with the amount varying by source and participant.

The collaborating institutions used their own protocols to collect whole blood in K2EDTA tubes. For TCRbeta analysis, collaborators shipped samples in one of three forms: frozen whole blood, isolated PBMCs, or DNA extracted from either of those sample types. Concerning this clone itself: Its antigen is not yet known. Base qualities are not provided; no much larger clone lies one nucleotide away.

V sheds 6 bases and J sheds 0 bases, leaving 10 bases between their ends. Spanning cysteine to phenylalanine, the CDR3 consists of 14 amino acids. Only the CDR3 DNA is retained, 42 bases long and in frame from the first base. The germline V gene (reference sequence) specifies LNHDA as CDR1 and SQIVND as CDR2. TCRbeta CDR3 regions were amplified from genomic DNA by means of the immunoSEQ Assay, a bias-controlled multiplex PCR. On the study's bioinformatics: The number of nucleated cells in each sample was estimated by amplification of reference gene primers within the assay. To quantify the absolute abundance of each unique TCRbeta CDR3 rearrangement, sequence reads were collapsed and filtered. For each sample, productive Simpson clonality was calculated by taking the square root of Simpson's diversity index across productive rearrangements. TCRdb provides this immuneACCESS table in a form limited to in-frame rearrangements. Some clones are lacking; in checked studies, under half of them reflect an unresolved V gene, and why the rest are absent is not known. D and trimming were read from the DNA, whereas the V and J calls and clone size are those reported in that table. This sample comprises tens of thousands of clones, about 89% of them detected only once. The ten most abundant clones make up approximately 15% of the sample.

The V and J genes are TRBV19 and TRBJ2-3; TRBD2 is a possible D gene, resting on 5 matching bases. Sample: peripheral blood. The clonotype originates from a man between 70 and 80 years old with active or convalescent COVID-19. DNA sequence: TGTGCCAGTAGAGACTACCCTAGCACAGATACGCAGTATTTT. Its product reads: CASRDYPSTDTQYF. This CDR3, with the reference TRBV19 and TRBJ2-3 proteins standing in past its ends, gives the full variable domain DGGITQSPKYLFRKEGQNVTLSCEQNLNHDAMYWYRQDPGQGLRLIYYSQIVNDFQKGDIAEGYSVSREKKESFPLTVTSAQKNPTAFYLCASRDYPSTDTQYFGPGTRLTVL.